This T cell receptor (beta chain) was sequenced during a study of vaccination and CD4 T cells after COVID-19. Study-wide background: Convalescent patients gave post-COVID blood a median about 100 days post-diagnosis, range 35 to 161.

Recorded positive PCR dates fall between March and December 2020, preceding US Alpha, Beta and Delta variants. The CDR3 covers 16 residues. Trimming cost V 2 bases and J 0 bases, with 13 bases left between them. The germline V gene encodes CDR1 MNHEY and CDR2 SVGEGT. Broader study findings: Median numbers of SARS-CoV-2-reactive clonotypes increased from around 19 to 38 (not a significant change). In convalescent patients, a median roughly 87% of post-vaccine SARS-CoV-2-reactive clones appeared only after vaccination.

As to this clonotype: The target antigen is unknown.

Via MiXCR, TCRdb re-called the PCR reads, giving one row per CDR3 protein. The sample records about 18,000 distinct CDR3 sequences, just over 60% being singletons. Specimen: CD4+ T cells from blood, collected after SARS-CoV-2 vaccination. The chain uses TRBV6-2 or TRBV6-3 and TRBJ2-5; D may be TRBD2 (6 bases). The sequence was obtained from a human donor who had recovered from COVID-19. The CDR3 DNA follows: TGTGCCAGCAGTTACGGGGCTTCGGGGGACCAAGAGACCCAGTACTTC. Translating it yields CASSYGASGDQETQYF.